Each of the 6 T cell receptor beta chains below was sequenced from the same sample in a study of cytomegalovirus exposure and HLA in healthy donors. PCR used 60 Vbeta primers and 13 Jbeta primers. Profiled with immunoSEQ multiplex PCR; TCRdb holds only in-frame clones, not every one. The sample consists of roughly 110,000 clones, about 74% of them appearing once. What was sequenced was PBMCs. These receptors originate from a woman in her thirties or forties in good health and CMV-seropositive.

J is TRBJ2-7 and V is TRBV18; a possible D gene is TRBD2 (5 bases). The CDR3 is 13 amino acids. CDR1 is KGHSH and CDR2 is LQKENI in the germline V gene. Trimming shortened V by 8 bases and J by 2 bases, and 13 bases separated the two germline ends. The CDR3 loop is CASARDATYEQYF. The DNA of the CDR3 is TGTGCCAGCGCCCGGGATGCCACCTACGAGCAGTACTTC. The full variable domain, its missing parts supplied by reference TRBV18 and TRBJ2-7, is NAGVMQNPRHLVRRRGQEARLRCSPMKGHSHVYWYRQLPEEGLKFMVYLQKENIIDESGMPKERFSAEFPKEGPSILRIQQVVRGDSAAYFCASARDATYEQYFGPGTRLTVT.

This clone was recorded only once. This chain connects TRBV5-1 to TRBJ1-3, with unresolved D. CDR3 length: 17 amino acids. V was shortened by 5 bases and J by 0 bases, with 18 bases between the two germline ends. CDR1 is SGHRS and CDR2 is YFSETQ in the germline V gene. CDR3 sequence reads: CASRGRVGCCSGNTIYF. CDR3 DNA sequence: TGCGCCAGCAGGGGGAGGGTGGGCTGCTGCTCTGGAAACACCATATATTTT.

The chain joins TRBV5-5 to TRBJ1-2, with D perhaps matching TRBD1 (5 bases). This CDR3 is built from 15 residues. Looked up from germline, CDR1 is SGHKS and CDR2 is YYEKEE (reference sequence). The germline V and J ends were trimmed by 4 bases and 7 bases, with 20 bases remaining between them. The CDR3 DNA is TGTGCCAGCAGCACCTCAGGGTCCTCCCCCCTTGGCTACACCTTC. Its translation: CASSTSGSSPLGYTF. Full variable domain (remainder filled in from reference TRBV5-5 and TRBJ1-2): DAGVTQSPTHLIKTRGQQVTLRCSPISGHKSVSWYQQVLGQGPQFIFQYYEKEERGRGNFPDRFSARQFPNYSSELNVNALLLGDSALYLCASSTSGSSPLGYTFGSGTRLTVV.

The chain carries TRBV2 and TRBJ2-7, with D unresolved. The germline V gene has CDR1 SNHLY and CDR2 FYNNEI. Trimming cost V 5 bases and J 3 bases, with 11 bases left between them. There are 13 residues in the CDR3. This chain's CDR3 is CASSLLDIYEQYF. The CDR3 DNA follows: TGTGCCAGCAGTTTACTTGACATCTACGAGCAGTACTTC. Full variable domain (rest looked up from reference TRBV2 and TRBJ2-7): EPEVTQTPSHQVTQMGQEVILRCVPISNHLYFYWYRQILGQKVEFLVSFYNNEISEKSEIFDDQFSVERPDGSNFTLKIRSTKLEDSAMYFCASSLLDIYEQYFGPGTRLTVT.

This clone was observed a handful of times. The chain has TRBV4-3 and TRBJ2-5; 7 nucleotides match TRBD2. V shed 0 bases, J shed 5 bases, and the junction held 12 bases outside the gene matches. There are 17 residues in the CDR3. Germline V gene lookup returns CDR1 LGHNA and CDR2 YSLEER. The CDR3 loop reads CASSQEDPRLGGETQYF. The DNA for the CDR3 is TGCGCCAGCAGCCAAGAGGACCCTCGGTTGGGGGGGGAGACCCAGTACTTC.

The sample holds one count of this clone. V is TRBV4-1 and J is TRBJ1-6; D may be TRBD1 (6 bases). V was pared by 0 bases and J by 14 bases, with 17 bases between. Germline-derived CDR1 and CDR2 are MGHRA and YSYEKL. The CDR3 contains 15 residues. The DNA for the CDR3 is TGCGCCAGCAGCCAAGATTGGGTGGGGGCTCGGGCCCTCCACTTT. It is translated as CASSQDWVGARALHF.